What follows are 27 T cell receptor beta chains derived from one specimen sequenced in a study of T cells after yellow fever vaccination. TCRdb called the 5' RACE reads again in MiXCR, with one record for every CDR3 protein. The sample records 150,000 to 200,000 distinct CDR3 sequences, roughly 11% being singletons. Sample: CD8+ T cells sorted from PBMCs, taken 15 days after the yellow fever booster vaccination. The receptors here all came from a man between 18 and 29 years old who received the YFV17D yellow fever vaccine.

The sample holds a few counts of this clonotype. CDR3 in DNA: TGTGCCAGCAGCGTACCGGGATCACCCCTCCACTTT. It specifies CASSVPGSPLHF. This chain uses TRBV9 with TRBJ1-6; D is unresolved. The V gene's germline CDR1 is SGDLS and CDR2 YYNGEE. CDR3 length: 12 residues. V was trimmed by 1 base and J by 10 bases, leaving 6 bases between them.

J is TRBJ2-3 and V is TRBV4-1; D is perhaps TRBD2 (5 bases). The CDR3 loop spans 14 amino acids. Deletions cut 3 bases from V and 3 bases from J, with 10 bases between. Per the germline V gene, CDR1 is MGHRA and CDR2 is YSYEKL. CDR3 loop: CASSHRSGTDTQYF. The CDR3, as DNA: TGCGCCAGCAGCCACCGGTCGGGGACAGATACGCAGTATTTT.

This clonotype was detected many times. The J gene is TRBJ1-1, the V gene TRBV29-1; TRBD1 might be the D (5 bases). V was pared by 7 bases and J by 6 bases, with 18 bases between. The CDR3 extends over 13 amino acids. Germline lookup yields CDR1 SQVTM and CDR2 ANQGSEA. The CDR3 region is CSALTSGVAEAFF. The CDR3 region has the DNA TGCAGCGCGTTGACGTCGGGGGTCGCTGAAGCTTTCTTT.

This clonotype was seen only a few times. The rearrangement links TRBV4-1 to TRBJ2-7; TRBD2 matches 11 bases. V lost 4 bases, J lost 2 bases, and 10 bases stayed unmatched. The CDR3 loop spans 17 amino acids. CDR1 and CDR2 from the germline V gene are MGHRA and YSYEKL. The CDR3 nucleotides are TGCGCCAGCAGCCCTCCACTTCGACTAGCGGGGACCTACGAGCAGTACTTC. As protein: CASSPPLRLAGTYEQYF.

The table lists this clonotype with a few counts. The rearrangement joins TRBV24-1 to TRBJ2-1; D unclear. V was clipped by 9 bases and J by 6 bases, with 8 bases between them. Germline V gene data show CDR1 as KGHDR and CDR2 as SFDVKD. The CDR3 sequence is 11 residues long. The CDR3: CATGRTNEQFF. The CDR3 bases are TGTGCCACCGGACGGACCAATGAGCAGTTCTTC.

At least ten counts were recorded for this clonotype. This chain joins TRBV29-1 and TRBJ2-1; weak D call: TRBD1 (6 bases). The CDR3 runs to 18 residues. Germline CDR1 and CDR2: SQVTM and ANQGSEA. The V gene lost 3 bases and the J gene lost 5 bases, with 26 bases spanning the gap. DNA of the CDR3: TGCAGCGTTGAGGGTCCCAAATATCCATGGACAGCCAACAATGAGCAGTTCTTC. This encodes CSVEGPKYPWTANNEQFF.

This chain connects TRBV6-5 to TRBJ2-1, with 8 bases that match TRBD1. Germline-derived CDR1 and CDR2 are MNHEY and SVGAGI. The ends lost 10 bases at V and 0 bases at J; junction bases unmatched: 8. This CDR3 spans 15 amino acids. The CDR3 DNA sequence: TGTGCCACGGCCGGACAGGGAAGCTCCTACAATGAGCAGTTCTTC. It specifies CATAGQGSSYNEQFF.

This clonotype was seen more than once but under ten times. J is TRBJ2-7 and V is TRBV13, with 11 bases fitting TRBD1. The germline V gene encodes CDR1 PRHDT and CDR2 FYEKMQ (reference sequence). With 7 bases clipped from V and 3 bases from J, the junction kept 5 bases outside the gene matches. This CDR3 region has 14 residues. The CDR3 sequence: CASTIGTGGYEQYF. The CDR3 coding sequence is TGTGCCAGCACCATCGGGACAGGGGGCTACGAGCAGTACTTC.

This clonotype was observed at least ten times. The genes are TRBV7-3 and TRBJ2-2, with D uncertain. Trimming removed 2 bases from V and 1 base from J, with 2 bases in between. CDR3 size: 13 residues. CDR1 and CDR2 from the germline V gene are SGHTA and FQGTGA. Written as DNA, the CDR3 is TGTGCCAGCAGCTTAGAGAACACCGGGGAGCTGTTTTTT. Translation: CASSLENTGELFF.

The J gene is TRBJ2-1, the V gene TRBV20-1; a weak D match, TRBD1 (5 bases). Germline-derived CDR1 and CDR2 are DFQATT and SNEGSKA (reference sequence). Trimming shortened V by 3 bases and J by 2 bases, and 11 bases separated the two germline ends. The CDR3 sequence is 14 residues long. The CDR3, as DNA: TGCAGTGCTAGCAGACAGATAGCCTACAATGAGCAGTTCTTC. Translated, it gives CSASRQIAYNEQFF.

V gene TRBV18 combines with J gene TRBJ1-1; D is ambiguous. Germline V CDR1 and CDR2: KGHSH, LQKENI. With 0 bases removed from V and 0 bases from J, the gap between germline ends came to 14 bases. The CDR3 length is 17 residues. The CDR3 here is CASSPPFGSSMNTEAFF. Written as DNA, the CDR3 is TGTGCCAGCTCACCACCTTTCGGCTCAAGTATGAACACTGAAGCTTTCTTT. Full variable domain (rest looked up from reference TRBV18 and TRBJ1-1): NAGVMQNPRHLVRRRGQEARLRCSPMKGHSHVYWYRQLPEEGLKFMVYLQKENIIDESGMPKERFSAEFPKEGPSILRIQQVVRGDSAAYFCASSPPFGSSMNTEAFFGQGTRLTVV.

This clonotype was observed a handful of times. The gene calls are TRBV29-1 and TRBJ2-2; D remains unclear. This CDR3 is built from 13 residues. The germline CDR1 and CDR2 sequences are SQVTM and ANQGSEA. V lost 6 bases, J lost 4 bases, and 12 bases lay in between. Here the CDR3 DNA reads TGCAGCGTGGCCCCCCCCGCCACCGGGGAGCTGTTTTTT. Its translation: CSVAPPATGELFF.

This clonotype was seen a handful of times. CDR3 residues: CASSLPSPRDTIYF. As DNA, the CDR3 is TGTGCCAGCAGCTTACCCAGCCCCCGGGACACCATATATTTT. J is TRBJ1-3 and V is TRBV9; no firm D call. Deletions cut 4 bases from V and 8 bases from J, with 16 bases between. CDR1 is SGDLS, CDR2 YYNGEE, per germline. The CDR3 spans 14 residues. Looking up the rest from reference TRBV9 and TRBJ1-3 gives the full variable domain: DSGVTQTPKHLITATGQRVTLRCSPRSGDLSVYWYQQSLDQGLQFLIQYYNGEERAKGNILERFSAQQFPDLHSELNLSSLELGDSALYFCASSLPSPRDTIYFGEGSWLTVV.

This clonotype appeared a few times. The rearrangement links TRBV10-2 to TRBJ2-7, with 7 bases fitting TRBD1. J lost 2 bases, V lost 6 bases, and 4 bases had no gene match. This CDR3 region has 13 residues. Per the germline V gene, CDR1 is WSHSY and CDR2 is SAAADI. CDR3 in amino acids: CASRETGTYEQYF. CDR3 bases: TGCGCCAGCAGGGAGACAGGGACCTACGAGCAGTACTTC.

There are a few counts of this clonotype. This rearrangement joins TRBV14 to TRBJ2-1; TRBD1 aligns across 7 bases. Germline CDR1 SGHDN, CDR2 FVKESK. V trimming: 2 bases; J trimming: 0 bases; junction bases outside the gene matches: 1. The CDR3 extends over 15 amino acids. The CDR3 protein is CASSQWDSSYNEQFF. The CDR3, as DNA: TGTGCCAGCAGCCAATGGGACAGCTCCTACAATGAGCAGTTCTTC. Drawing the rest from reference TRBV14 and TRBJ2-1, the complete variable domain is EAGVTQFPSHSVIEKGQTVTLRCDPISGHDNLYWYRRVMGKEIKFLLHFVKESKQDESGMPNNRFLAERTGGTYSTLKVQPAELEDSGVYFCASSQWDSSYNEQFFGPGTRLTVL.

The chain combines TRBV11-2 with TRBJ2-3; D is possibly TRBD2 (6 bases). CDR1 SGHAT and CDR2 FQNNGV come from the germline V gene. CDR3 length equals 17 residues. With 7 bases removed from V and 2 bases from J, the gap between germline ends came to 22 bases. The CDR3 bases are TGTGCCAGCACCACCCTCGAACGGGACTCCACCACAGATACGCAGTATTTT. Protein: CASTTLERDSTTDTQYF.

The chain recombines TRBV9 with TRBJ2-1; perhaps TRBD2 as D (5 bases). V was trimmed by 0 bases and J by 9 bases, leaving 19 bases between them. This CDR3 has 16 residues. Germline CDR1 and CDR2: SGDLS and YYNGEE. The CDR3 coding sequence is TGTGCCAGCAGCGTAGAGCCGGAACCGGGGAACACTGAGCAGTTCTTC. Its protein product is CASSVEPEPGNTEQFF.

J is TRBJ2-1 and V is TRBV20-1; D is perhaps TRBD1 (6 bases). Trimming stripped 6 bases from V and 5 bases from J, with 14 bases between. Germline V gene lookup returns CDR1 DFQATT and CDR2 SNEGSKA (reference sequence). The CDR3 extends over 13 amino acids. The CDR3 region is CSARTDTNNEQFF. For the CDR3, the DNA is TGCAGTGCCAGGACAGACACTAACAATGAGCAGTTCTTC.

Only a few counts were recorded for this clonotype. The J gene is TRBJ1-2, the V gene TRBV29-1; the D is unclear. CDR1 is SQVTM, CDR2 ANQGSEA, per germline. Trimming took 0 bases from V and 5 from J, leaving 7 bases between them. The CDR3 spans 12 residues. This CDR3 reads CSVEDLLYGYTF. For the CDR3, the DNA is TGCAGCGTTGAAGATCTGCTGTATGGCTACACCTTC.

By share, this clonotype counts as medium-sized. The J gene is TRBJ2-6, the V gene TRBV23-1, with D tentatively TRBD1 (6 bases). TRBV23-1 is reported as an ORF; its role is uncertain. The CDR3 sequence is 13 residues long. V was pared by 6 bases and J by 3 bases, with 6 bases between. The CDR3 coding sequence is TGCGCCAGCAGACAGGGTGGGGCCAACGTCCTGACTTTC. It codes for CASRQGGANVLTF.

V usage is TRBV3-1 and J usage is TRBJ1-5, with no clear D. This CDR3 is built from 13 residues. V dropped 1 base and J dropped 4 bases, with 5 bases sitting between them. CDR1 LGHDT and CDR2 YNNKEL come from the germline V gene (reference sequence). The CDR3 region has the DNA TGTGCCAGCAGCCAAGGGGCTAATCAGCCCCAGCATTTT. Its protein is CASSQGANQPQHF.

This clonotype was seen a few times. J is TRBJ2-7 and V is TRBV4-2; perhaps TRBD2 as D (5 bases). The V gene's germline CDR1 is LGHNA and CDR2 YNFKEQ. The CDR3 sequence is 15 residues long. V lost 2 bases and J 2 bases, leaving 13 bases between the germline ends. The CDR3 here is CASSQWEQVAYEQYF. The CDR3 DNA reads TGTGCCAGCAGCCAATGGGAGCAGGTAGCCTACGAGCAGTACTTC.

The CDR3 spells CASIMGSGANVLTF. CDR3 in DNA: TGTGCCAGCATAATGGGCTCTGGGGCCAACGTCCTGACTTTC. The rearrangement uses TRBV5-5 and TRBJ2-6; D call uncertain. CDR1 is SGHKS and CDR2 is YYEKEE in the germline V gene (reference sequence). This CDR3 is built from 14 residues. Deletions cut 6 bases from V and 0 bases from J, with 7 bases between.

The chain uses TRBV9 and TRBJ2-7; 10 bases fit TRBD1. Germline V gene data show CDR1 as SGDLS and CDR2 as YYNGEE. This CDR3 is built from 15 residues. V shed 4 bases and J 1 base; nucleotides not matched to a gene: 5. The CDR3 reads CASSPGQGVSYEQYF. CDR3 sequence (DNA): TGTGCCAGCAGCCCAGGACAGGGGGTTTCCTACGAGCAGTACTTC. Combining the CDR3 with reference TRBV9 and TRBJ2-7 gives the whole variable domain DSGVTQTPKHLITATGQRVTLRCSPRSGDLSVYWYQQSLDQGLQFLIQYYNGEERAKGNILERFSAQQFPDLHSELNLSSLELGDSALYFCASSPGQGVSYEQYFGPGTRLTVT.

The chain couples TRBV29-1 to TRBJ2-1; 7 bases align to TRBD1. CDR1 is SQVTM and CDR2 is ANQGSEA in the germline V gene. With 3 bases clipped from V and 1 base from J, the junction kept 6 bases outside the gene matches. This CDR3 is 15 amino acids long. The CDR3 coding sequence is TGCAGCGTTGACCAGGGCAGGGGGTCCTACAATGAGCAGTTCTTC. Translating it yields CSVDQGRGSYNEQFF.

The chain has TRBV10-3 and TRBJ2-5, with D perhaps TRBD1 (6 bases). V was shortened by 5 bases and J by 1 base, with 14 bases between the two germline ends. Germline assignment: CDR1 ENHRY and CDR2 SYGVKD. CDR3 size: 15 residues. CDR3 DNA sequence: TGTGCCATCAGTCAGACACAGGGCCTCCAAGAGACCCAGTACTTC. Its translation: CAISQTQGLQETQYF.

In this sample, this clonotype turned up a few times. V and J are TRBV4-2 and TRBJ1-5; unclear D gene. This CDR3 spans 16 amino acids. Germline V gene data show CDR1 as LGHNA and CDR2 as YNFKEQ. Trimming took off 1 base at V and 5 bases at J, with 15 bases between the two ends. The chain's CDR3 is CASSQGFPDGYQPQHF. The CDR3 nucleotides are TGTGCCAGCAGCCAAGGATTCCCGGACGGATATCAGCCCCAGCATTTT.